This entry lists 23 T cell receptor beta chains sequenced from one sample in a study of T-cell memory formation after mild COVID-19. One entry per CDR3 protein results from TCRdb running MiXCR on the 5' RACE reads. This repertoire shows roughly 580,000 distinct CDR3 sequences, roughly 18% found once; its top ten account for about 12%. Sequences were obtained from PBMCs or a T cell subset sorted from them (not recorded which). These receptors were collected from an adult woman who had mild COVID-19 (a few samples of this study predate the infection). Cell type and time point are not known.

This clonotype has ten or more counts. This rearrangement joins TRBV9 to TRBJ1-4, with 7 bases identical to TRBD1. Germline trimming cut 4 bases from V and 7 bases from J; bases unmatched to any gene: 13. The CDR3 covers 16 residues. Germline V gene lookup returns CDR1 SGDLS and CDR2 YYNGEE. The CDR3 reads CASSKQTGDVGEKLFF. CDR3 DNA: TGTGCCAGCAGCAAACAAACAGGGGACGTTGGTGAAAAACTGTTTTTT. The complete variable domain, with remaining parts taken from reference TRBV9 and TRBJ1-4, reads DSGVTQTPKHLITATGQRVTLRCSPRSGDLSVYWYQQSLDQGLQFLIQYYNGEERAKGNILERFSAQQFPDLHSELNLSSLELGDSALYFCASSKQTGDVGEKLFFGSGTQLSVL.

This clonotype was found a few times. The J gene is TRBJ2-7, the V gene TRBV7-9; D may be TRBD1 or TRBD2 (5 bases each). The length of the CDR3 is 16 residues. Germline V gene sequence: CDR1 SEHNR, CDR2 FQNEAQ (reference sequence). Trimming cost V 2 bases and J 3 bases, with 17 bases left between them. CDR3 sequence: CASSLWDDTDRYEQYF. For the CDR3, the DNA is TGTGCCAGCAGCTTATGGGACGACACAGACCGCTACGAGCAGTACTTC.

This clonotype was seen a few times. The chain uses TRBV5-1 and TRBJ2-7, with 8 bases that match TRBD2. This CDR3 comprises 17 residues. After removal of 1 base from V and 5 bases from J, the junction contained 14 bases not matched to a gene. The germline gives CDR1 SGHRS, CDR2 YFSETQ. Here the CDR3 DNA reads TGCGCCAGCAGCTTGCTCCATATACAGGGACTAGACCACGAGCAGTACTTC. Amino acids: CASSLLHIQGLDHEQYF.

This clonotype was seen a few times. V gene TRBV12-3 or TRBV12-4 combines with J gene TRBJ1-2, with 7 bases identical to TRBD1. The CDR3 contains 15 residues. V lost 7 bases to trimming and J lost 7 bases; unmatched junction nucleotides: 15. CDR3 DNA sequence: TGTGCCAGCACCCCAACCACCGACAGGGCAAGTGGCTACACCTTC. This gives the protein CASTPTTDRASGYTF.

The chain couples TRBV7-6 to TRBJ2-2; a weak D match, TRBD2 (6 bases). This CDR3 region has 17 residues. V was trimmed by 5 bases and J by 5 bases, leaving 21 bases between them. CDR1 SGHVS and CDR2 FNYEAQ come from the germline V gene. CDR3 residues: CASSDGGRTGRTGELFF. In nucleotides, the CDR3 is TGTGCCAGCAGCGACGGGGGACGGACCGGACGGACCGGGGAGCTGTTTTTT.

This rearrangement joins TRBV6-2 or TRBV6-3 to TRBJ2-7; TRBD2 matches at 10 bases. The CDR3 is 15 residues long. J lost 2 bases, V lost 6 bases, and 7 bases had no gene match. Per germline, CDR1 MNHEY and CDR2 SVGEGT. DNA for the CDR3: TGTGCCAGCAGGGATAGCGGGGGGCCTACCTACGAGCAGTACTTC. Translated: CASRDSGGPTYEQYF.

The chain has TRBV5-1 and TRBJ2-6; D perhaps matches TRBD2 (6 bases). V was trimmed by 4 bases and J by 0 bases, leaving 11 bases between them. There are 16 residues in the CDR3. Germline-derived CDR1 and CDR2 are SGHRS and YFSETQ. CDR3 residues: CASSEGLSSGANVLTF. Here the CDR3 DNA reads TGCGCCAGCAGCGAGGGACTGTCCTCTGGGGCCAACGTCCTGACTTTC. Full variable domain (remainder filled in from reference TRBV5-1 and TRBJ2-6): KAGVTQTPRYLIKTRGQQVTLSCSPISGHRSVSWYQQTPGQGLQFLFEYFSETQRNKGNFPGRFSGRQFSNSRSEMNVSTLELGDSALYLCASSEGLSSGANVLTFGAGSRLTVL.

The DNA for the CDR3 is TGTGCCAGCAGCTCCTTTACGGGCTCCTACAATGAGCAGTTCTTC. It is translated as CASSSFTGSYNEQFF. The rearrangement links TRBV11-2 to TRBJ2-1; D gene unclear. This CDR3 has 15 amino acids. V gave up 4 bases and J gave up 0 bases, with 10 bases separating them. Germline assignment: CDR1 SGHAT and CDR2 FQNNGV.

The chain recombines TRBV19 with TRBJ2-7; the match to TRBD1 covers 11 bases. In germline, CDR1 is LNHDA, CDR2 SQIVND (reference sequence). V shed 5 bases and J 4 bases; nucleotides not matched to a gene: 7. The CDR3 contains 15 residues. Written as DNA, the CDR3 is TGTGCCAGTAGTCCCTGGACAGGGGGCCTATACGAGCAGTACTTC. It specifies CASSPWTGGLYEQYF.

This chain joins TRBV29-1 and TRBJ1-1; D is perhaps TRBD1 (5 bases). The CDR3 runs to 14 residues. Germline CDR1 reads SQVTM; CDR2 reads ANQGSEA. V shed 6 bases and J shed 4 bases, with 18 bases lying between them. The CDR3 loop is CSVPTGTIGTEAFF. The CDR3 DNA follows: TGCAGCGTCCCTACCGGGACGATCGGCACTGAAGCTTTCTTT.

This CDR3 reads CASSELATGGYEQYF. CDR3 nucleotides: TGTGCCAGCAGTGAATTGGCGACAGGGGGCTACGAGCAGTACTTC. The V gene is TRBV25-1, the J gene TRBJ2-7; 9 bases are shared with TRBD1. The CDR3 is 15 amino acids. Per germline, CDR1 MGHDK and CDR2 SYGVNS. Trimming at V came to 1 base and at J to 3 bases, leaving 4 bases not matched to a gene.

This clonotype showed up many times. The junction shows a germline mismatch at one end, possibly a read error. The CDR3 loop is CASSLGGNGYTF. DNA of the CDR3: TGTGCCAGCAGCTTGGGGGGAAATGGCTACACCTTC. The chain recombines TRBV5-1 with TRBJ1-2, with a weak D call TRBD1 (5 bases). The CDR3 has 12 amino acids. Looked up from germline, CDR1 is SGHRS and CDR2 is YFSETQ.

This clonotype was counted only a few times. The genes are TRBV7-6 and TRBJ2-7, with D maybe TRBD2 (6 bases). V shed 5 bases and J shed 2 bases, with 16 bases lying between them. This CDR3 has 15 amino acids. The germline gives CDR1 SGHVS, CDR2 FNYEAQ. CDR3 sequence: CASSPPGAIPYEQYF. In nucleotides, the CDR3 is TGTGCCAGCAGCCCGCCGGGAGCAATCCCCTACGAGCAGTACTTC. The full variable domain, in which reference TRBV7-6 and TRBJ2-7 provide the parts outside the CDR3, is GAGVSQSPRYKVTKRGQDVALRCDPISGHVSLYWYRQALGQGPEFLTYFNYEAQQDKSGLPNDRFSAERPEGSISTLTIQRTEQRDSAMYRCASSPPGAIPYEQYFGPGTRLTVT.

This chain links TRBV20-1 with TRBJ2-7, with D tentatively TRBD1 or TRBD2 (5 bases each). CDR1 is DFQATT, CDR2 SNEGSKA, per germline (reference sequence). The CDR3 is 15 residues long. The germline V and J ends were trimmed by 0 bases and 2 bases, with 14 bases remaining between them. CDR3 in DNA: TGCAGTGCTAGAGATCTCGGGACGTACGCCTACGAGCAGTACTTC. Amino acids: CSARDLGTYAYEQYF.

This clonotype was seen more than once but under ten times. The chain links TRBV18 to TRBJ2-2, with D maybe TRBD2 (5 bases). Germline V lookup: CDR1 KGHSH, CDR2 LQKENI. This CDR3 contains 15 residues. V was trimmed by 0 bases and J by 7 bases, leaving 12 bases between them. The CDR3 here is CASSPPSGSFGELFF. CDR3 nucleotides: TGTGCCAGCTCACCACCGAGCGGCTCCTTCGGGGAGCTGTTTTTT.

This clonotype turned up a few times. The DNA for the CDR3 is TGTGCCAGCAGTCGAAGGACTAGCGCGTCGGAGACCCAGTACTTC. Residues: CASSRRTSASETQYF. The V gene is TRBV27, the J gene TRBJ2-5; 9 bases match TRBD2. The V gene end was trimmed by 5 bases and the J gene end by 5 bases; junction bases not matched to a gene: 9. CDR1 and CDR2 from the germline V gene are MNHEY and SMNVEV (reference sequence). The CDR3 loop spans 15 amino acids.

As concerns this clonotype: This may be a read error: a much more frequent sequence differs by one nucleotide. The chain recombines TRBV12-3 or TRBV12-4 with TRBJ2-7; possibly TRBD1 for D (5 bases). The CDR3 length is 11 residues. V lost 3 bases, J lost 6 bases, and 6 bases lay in between. CDR3 DNA: TGTGCCAGCAGTTTTACAGGCGAGCAGTACTTC. It translates to CASSFTGEQYF.

This chain uses TRBV11-2 with TRBJ2-1, with 7 bases matching TRBD2. Germline trimming cut 5 bases from V and 10 bases from J; bases unmatched to any gene: 11. The germline V gene encodes CDR1 SGHAT and CDR2 FQNNGV. The CDR3 runs to 14 residues. CDR3 loop: CASSRLRDYPEQFF. CDR3 sequence (DNA): TGTGCCAGCAGCCGCCTCCGGGACTACCCAGAGCAGTTCTTC. Full variable domain (remainder filled in from reference TRBV11-2 and TRBJ2-1): EAGVAQSPRYKIIEKRQSVAFWCNPISGHATLYWYQQILGQGPKLLIQFQNNGVVDDSQLPKDRFSAERLKGVDSTLKIQPAKLEDSAVYLCASSRLRDYPEQFFGPGTRLTVL.

This clonotype has a handful of counts. V and J are TRBV6-5 and TRBJ1-1, with no clear D. CDR3 length: 12 amino acids. Trimming left V 6 bases short and J 0 bases short, with 5 bases between. Germline V gives CDR1 MNHEY, CDR2 SVGAGI. Here the CDR3 DNA reads TGTGCCAGCAGGTCGCTGAACACTGAAGCTTTCTTT. Residues: CASRSLNTEAFF.

This clonotype was detected only a few times. This chain joins TRBV9 and TRBJ2-3, with a weak D call TRBD2 (6 bases). Germline CDR1 and CDR2: SGDLS and YYNGEE. V lost 4 bases and J 3 bases, leaving 12 bases between the germline ends. The CDR3 spans 14 residues. The DNA for the CDR3 is TGTGCCAGCAGCCAGGGCGCGGGGACAGATACGCAGTATTTT. Translating gives CASSQGAGTDTQYF.

This clonotype has only a few counts. The J gene is TRBJ1-4, the V gene TRBV13; weak D call: TRBD1 (6 bases). With 3 bases removed from V and 7 bases from J, the gap between germline ends came to 15 bases. The germline V gene has CDR1 PRHDT and CDR2 FYEKMQ (reference sequence). The CDR3 contains 15 residues. The DNA for the CDR3 is TGTGCCAGCAGCTTTACCCGGGACAATTTTGAAAAACTGTTTTTT. It yields the protein CASSFTRDNFEKLFF.

This clonotype has more than one count but fewer than ten. The J gene is TRBJ2-4, the V gene TRBV14; 10 bases match TRBD1. With 3 bases clipped from V and 8 bases from J, the junction kept 10 bases outside the gene matches. The CDR3 runs to 16 residues. Per germline, CDR1 SGHDN and CDR2 FVKESK. The CDR3 loop is CASSQRQGASKDIQYF. The CDR3 region has the DNA TGTGCCAGCAGCCAGCGACAGGGGGCCTCCAAGGACATTCAGTACTTC.

This clonotype has just a few counts. The chain links TRBV9 to TRBJ2-1, with 8 bases fitting TRBD2. CDR3 size: 15 residues. The V and J ends lost 3 bases and 3 bases, in that order; junction bases with no gene match: 5. Germline values: CDR1 SGDLS, CDR2 YYNGEE. CDR3 residues: CASSDSGTYYNEQFF. The CDR3 DNA sequence: TGTGCCAGCAGCGATAGCGGGACTTACTACAATGAGCAGTTCTTC.